This T cell receptor (beta chain) emerged from a study of identical twins. Germline V CDR1 and CDR2: SQVTM, ANQGSEA. This CDR3 comprises 13 residues. Trimming removed 4 bases from V and 4 bases from J, with 11 bases in between. In this sample, this clonotype turned up many times. The antigen remains undetermined. A universal primer site was created by template switching, with the cDNA bearing unique molecular identifiers. Via MiXCR, TCRdb re-called the 5' RACE reads, giving one row per CDR3 protein. The sample lists hundreds of thousands of distinct CDR3 sequences; about 7.3% were seen once. Overall study results and limits: Researchers reported weaker excess twin sharing in beta out-of-frame sequences. Conclusions came from cross-sectional statistical analysis, not from following the same donors.

In addition, the sample was reused for a study of yellow fever vaccine responses in identical twins.

The J gene is TRBJ2-1, the V gene TRBV29-1; TRBD2 might be the D (6 bases). Sequencing was done on a sample of memory (CD45RO+) T cells sorted from blood. This TCR was sampled from a woman in her late teens or twenties in good health. The CDR3 nucleotides read TGCAGCGTTGTTAGCGGTTATTACAATGAGCAGTTCTTC. Amino acid sequence: CSVVSGYYNEQFF.